These T cell receptor beta chains were read from a single sample in a study of blood T cell repertoires in COVID-19. The assay was immunoSEQ multiplex PCR, and TCRdb's table has in-frame clones only and misses some. The table lists 240,000 or so clones, roughly nine tenths of them singletons. What was sequenced was peripheral blood. The receptors here all came from a man between 60 and 75 years old who had recovered from COVID-19. The CDR3 runs from the conserved cysteine through the conserved F or W. The order of the fields is clone size, D gene, V gene, J gene, CDR3 protein. The D gene is left open where the match is weak. Size is stated for part of the rows, as once, few or many counts, or as a class when the clone is expanded.

>-|TRBD2|TRBV24-1|TRBJ2-1
CATSDPASGGRYEQFF
>-|-|TRBV18|TRBJ1-4
CASSPFGTNEKLFF
>-|-|TRBV6-5|TRBJ1-5
CASIISSGNQPQHF
>-|-|TRBV7-2|TRBJ2-5
CASSLISETQYF
>-|TRBD2|TRBV15|TRBJ2-2
CATRIAGANTGELFF
>-|-|TRBV7-8|TRBJ2-7
CASSLRQIQYF
>-|-|TRBV7-8|TRBJ1-4
CASSPQGVATNEKLFF
>few|-|TRBV7-9|TRBJ1-3
CASSLGRRGNSGNTIYF
>-|-|TRBV6-6|TRBJ2-5
CASSYVKETQYF
>-|-|TRBV11-2|TRBJ1-2
CASSPVNYGYTF
>few|-|TRBV30|TRBJ1-6
CAWSGGGLRNSPLHF
>-|-|TRBV24-1|TRBJ2-6
CATSDTGGANVLTF
>-|-|TRBV12-5|TRBJ2-5
CASGFGETQYF
>-|TRBD1|TRBV27|TRBJ2-2
CASSRVTGVDTGELFF